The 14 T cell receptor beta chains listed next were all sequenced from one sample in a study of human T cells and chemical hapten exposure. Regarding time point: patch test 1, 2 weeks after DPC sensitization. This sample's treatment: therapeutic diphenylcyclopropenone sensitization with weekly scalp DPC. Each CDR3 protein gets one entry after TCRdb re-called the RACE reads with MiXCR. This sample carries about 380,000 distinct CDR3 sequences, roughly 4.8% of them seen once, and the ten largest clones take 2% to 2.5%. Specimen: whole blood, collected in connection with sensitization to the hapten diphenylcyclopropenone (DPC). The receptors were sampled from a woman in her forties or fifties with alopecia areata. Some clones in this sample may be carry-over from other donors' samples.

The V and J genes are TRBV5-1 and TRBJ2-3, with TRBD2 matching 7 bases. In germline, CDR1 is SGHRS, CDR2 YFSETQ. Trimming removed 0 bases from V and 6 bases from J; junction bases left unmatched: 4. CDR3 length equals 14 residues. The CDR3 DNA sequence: TGCGCCAGCAGCTTGGACCGGGAGGACGATACGCAGTATTTT. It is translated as CASSLDREDDTQYF.

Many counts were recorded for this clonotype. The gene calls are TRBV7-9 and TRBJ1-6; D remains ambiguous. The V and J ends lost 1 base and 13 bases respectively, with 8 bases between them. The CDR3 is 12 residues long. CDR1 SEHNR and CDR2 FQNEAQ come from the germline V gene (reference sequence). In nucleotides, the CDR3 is TGTGCCAGCAGCTTAGGGAGTGACCCCCTCCACTTT. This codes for CASSLGSDPLHF.

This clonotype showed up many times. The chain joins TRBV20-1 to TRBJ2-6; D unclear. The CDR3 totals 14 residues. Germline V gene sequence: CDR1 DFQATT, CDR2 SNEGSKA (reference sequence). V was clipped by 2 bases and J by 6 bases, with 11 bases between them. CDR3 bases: TGCAGTGCTAGAAAGGGTGTTGAGGCCAACGTCCTGACTTTC. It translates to CSARKGVEANVLTF.

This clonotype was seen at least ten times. The CDR3 loop reads CASSQIGQGGFSGANVLTF. The CDR3 DNA reads as TGCGCCAGCAGCCAAATCGGGCAGGGGGGCTTCTCTGGGGCCAACGTCCTGACTTTC. V gene TRBV4-3 combines with J gene TRBJ2-6; D is perhaps TRBD1 (7 bases). The ends were cut back, 2 bases at V and 0 bases at J, with 17 bases in the middle. This CDR3 comprises 19 residues. The germline V gene has CDR1 LGHNA and CDR2 YSLEER.

CDR3 sequence (DNA): TGTGCCAGCAGTGAGACAGGGTTGAGCAATCAGCCCCAGCATTTT. Its protein is CASSETGLSNQPQHF. The V and J genes are TRBV2 and TRBJ1-5; 7 bases agree with TRBD1. The trim removed 3 bases at V and 1 base at J, leaving 3 bases unmatched. The length of the CDR3 is 15 residues. CDR1 SNHLY and CDR2 FYNNEI come from the germline V gene.

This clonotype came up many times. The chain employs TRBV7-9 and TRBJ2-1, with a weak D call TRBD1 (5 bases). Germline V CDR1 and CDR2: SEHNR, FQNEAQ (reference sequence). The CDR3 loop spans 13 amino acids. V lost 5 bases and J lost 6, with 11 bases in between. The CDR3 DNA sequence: TGTGCCAGCAGCCCCGACAGCCGCAATGAGCAGTTCTTC. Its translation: CASSPDSRNEQFF.

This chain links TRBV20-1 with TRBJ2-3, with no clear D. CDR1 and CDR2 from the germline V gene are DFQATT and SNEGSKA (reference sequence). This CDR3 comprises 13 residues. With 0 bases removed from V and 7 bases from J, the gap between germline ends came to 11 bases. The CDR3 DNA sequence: TGCAGTGCTAGAGATCCTGCCGCCCATACGCAGTATTTT. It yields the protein CSARDPAAHTQYF.

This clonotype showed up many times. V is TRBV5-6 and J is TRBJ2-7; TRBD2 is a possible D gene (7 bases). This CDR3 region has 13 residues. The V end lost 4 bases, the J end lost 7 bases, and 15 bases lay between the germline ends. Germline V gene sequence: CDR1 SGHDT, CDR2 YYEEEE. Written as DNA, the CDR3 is TGTGCCAGCAGCCCCGTGGAGGGGGGGGAGCAGTACTTC. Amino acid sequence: CASSPVEGGEQYF.

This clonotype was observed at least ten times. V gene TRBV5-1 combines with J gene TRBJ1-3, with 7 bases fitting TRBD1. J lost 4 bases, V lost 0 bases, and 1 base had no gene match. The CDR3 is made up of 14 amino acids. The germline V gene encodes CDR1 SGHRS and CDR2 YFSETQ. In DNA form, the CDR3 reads TGCGCCAGCAGCTTGGAGGACAGGGGAAACACCATATATTTT. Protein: CASSLEDRGNTIYF.

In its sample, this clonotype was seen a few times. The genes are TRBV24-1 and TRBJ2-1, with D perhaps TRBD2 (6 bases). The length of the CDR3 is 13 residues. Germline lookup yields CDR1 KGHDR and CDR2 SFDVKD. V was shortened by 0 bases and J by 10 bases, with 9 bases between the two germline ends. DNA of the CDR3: TGTGCCACCAGTGATTTGCTGGGAGGAGAGCAGTTCTTC. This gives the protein CATSDLLGGEQFF.

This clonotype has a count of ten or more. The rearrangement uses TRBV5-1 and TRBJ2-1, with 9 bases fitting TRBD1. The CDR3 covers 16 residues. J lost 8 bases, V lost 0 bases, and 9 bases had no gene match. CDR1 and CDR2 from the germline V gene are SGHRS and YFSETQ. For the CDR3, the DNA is TGCGCCAGCAGCTTGGTCGGGACAGGGAGCTTCGATGAGCAGTTCTTC. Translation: CASSLVGTGSFDEQFF.

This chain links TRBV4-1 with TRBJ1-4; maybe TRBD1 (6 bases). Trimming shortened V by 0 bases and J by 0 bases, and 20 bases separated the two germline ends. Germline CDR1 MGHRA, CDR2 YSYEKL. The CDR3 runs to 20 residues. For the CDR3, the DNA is TGCGCCAGCAGCCAAGAGATAGTTTCGGGACATTTTGCAACTAATGAAAAACTGTTTTTT. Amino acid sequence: CASSQEIVSGHFATNEKLFF.

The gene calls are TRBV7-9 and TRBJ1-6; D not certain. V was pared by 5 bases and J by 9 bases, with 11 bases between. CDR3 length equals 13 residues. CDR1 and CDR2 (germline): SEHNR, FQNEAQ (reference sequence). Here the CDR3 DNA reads TGTGCCAGCAGCCCAGGAGAGGGTTCACCCCTCCACTTT. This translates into CASSPGEGSPLHF.

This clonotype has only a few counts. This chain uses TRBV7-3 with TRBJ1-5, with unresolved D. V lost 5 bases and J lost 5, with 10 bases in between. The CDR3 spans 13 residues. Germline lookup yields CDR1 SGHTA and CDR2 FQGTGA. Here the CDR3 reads CASSPTKDQPQHF. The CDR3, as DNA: TGTGCCAGCAGCCCCACTAAAGATCAGCCCCAGCATTTT.